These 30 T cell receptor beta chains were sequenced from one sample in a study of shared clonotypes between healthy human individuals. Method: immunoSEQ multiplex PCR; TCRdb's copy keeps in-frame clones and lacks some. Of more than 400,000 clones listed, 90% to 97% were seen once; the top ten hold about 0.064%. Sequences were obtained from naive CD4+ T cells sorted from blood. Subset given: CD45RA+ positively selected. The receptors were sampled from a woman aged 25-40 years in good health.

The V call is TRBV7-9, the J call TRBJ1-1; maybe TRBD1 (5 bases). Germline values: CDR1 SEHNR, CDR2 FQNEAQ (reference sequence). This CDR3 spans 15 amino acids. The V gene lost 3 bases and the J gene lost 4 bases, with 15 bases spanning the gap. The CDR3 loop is CASSFQGTMGTEAFF. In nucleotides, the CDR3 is TGTGCCAGCAGCTTCCAGGGTACCATGGGCACTGAAGCTTTCTTT.

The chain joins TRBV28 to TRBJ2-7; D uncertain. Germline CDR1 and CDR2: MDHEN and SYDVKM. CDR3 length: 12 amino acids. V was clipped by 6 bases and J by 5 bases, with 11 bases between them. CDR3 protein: CASSVVANEQYF. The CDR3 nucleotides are TGTGCCAGCAGCGTTGTAGCAAACGAGCAGTACTTC.

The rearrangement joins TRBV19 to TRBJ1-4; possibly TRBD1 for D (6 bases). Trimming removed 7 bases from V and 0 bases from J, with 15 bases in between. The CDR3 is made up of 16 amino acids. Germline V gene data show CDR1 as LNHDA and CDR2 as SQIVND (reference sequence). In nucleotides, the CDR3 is TGTGCCAGTAACGCACAGGGTGGGTCAACTAATGAAAAACTGTTTTTT. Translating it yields CASNAQGGSTNEKLFF.

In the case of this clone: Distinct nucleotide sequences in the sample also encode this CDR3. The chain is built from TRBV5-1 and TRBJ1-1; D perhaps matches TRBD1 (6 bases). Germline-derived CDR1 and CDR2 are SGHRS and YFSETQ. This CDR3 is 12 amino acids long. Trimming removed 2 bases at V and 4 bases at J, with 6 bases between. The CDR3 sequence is CASSFRGTEAFF. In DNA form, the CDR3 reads TGCGCCAGCAGCTTCAGGGGCACTGAAGCTTTCTTT.

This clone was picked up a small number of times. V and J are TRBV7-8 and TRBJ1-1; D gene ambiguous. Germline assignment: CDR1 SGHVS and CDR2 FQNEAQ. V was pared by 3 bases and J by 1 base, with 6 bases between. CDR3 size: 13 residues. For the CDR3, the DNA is TGTGCCAGCAGCTTCCTAGAGAACACTGAAGCTTTCTTT. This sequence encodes CASSFLENTEAFF.

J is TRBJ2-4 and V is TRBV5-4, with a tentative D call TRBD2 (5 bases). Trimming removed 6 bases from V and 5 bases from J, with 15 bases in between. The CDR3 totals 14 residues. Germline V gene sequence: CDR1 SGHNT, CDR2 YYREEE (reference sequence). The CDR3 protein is CASKGDYTENIQYF. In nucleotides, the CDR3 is TGTGCCAGCAAGGGTGACTACACCGAAAACATTCAGTACTTC.

The CDR3 here is CASSQALNEQFF. CDR3 nucleotide sequence: TGTGCCAGCAGCCAAGCTCTCAATGAGCAGTTCTTC. The J gene is TRBJ2-1, the V gene TRBV6-1; no reliable D call. Trimming removed 6 bases from V and 6 bases from J, with 9 bases in between. The germline V gene encodes CDR1 MNHNS and CDR2 SASEGT. The CDR3 is 12 amino acids.

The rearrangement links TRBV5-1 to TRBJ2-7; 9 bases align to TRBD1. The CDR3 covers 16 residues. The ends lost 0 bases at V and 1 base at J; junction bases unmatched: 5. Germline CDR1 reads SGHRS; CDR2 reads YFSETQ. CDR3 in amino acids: CASSLGRDRASYEQYF. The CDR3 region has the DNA TGCGCCAGCAGCTTGGGCCGGGACAGGGCATCCTACGAGCAGTACTTC.

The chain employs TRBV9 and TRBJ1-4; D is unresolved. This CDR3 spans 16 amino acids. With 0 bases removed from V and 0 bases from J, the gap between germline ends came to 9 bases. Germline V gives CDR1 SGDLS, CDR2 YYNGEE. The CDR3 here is CASSVGHSATNEKLFF. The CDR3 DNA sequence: TGTGCCAGCAGCGTAGGACACTCTGCAACTAATGAAAAACTGTTTTTT.

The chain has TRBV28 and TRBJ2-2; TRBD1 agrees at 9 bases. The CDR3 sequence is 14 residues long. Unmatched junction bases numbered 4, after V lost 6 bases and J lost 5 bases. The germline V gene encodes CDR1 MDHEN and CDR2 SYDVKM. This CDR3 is CASRRQGGTGELFF. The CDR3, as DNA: TGTGCCAGCAGAAGACAGGGGGGAACCGGGGAGCTGTTTTTT.

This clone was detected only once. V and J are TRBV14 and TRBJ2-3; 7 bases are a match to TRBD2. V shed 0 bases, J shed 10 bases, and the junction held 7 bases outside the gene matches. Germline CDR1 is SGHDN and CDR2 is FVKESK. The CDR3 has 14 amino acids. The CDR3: CASSQDSGLAAQYF. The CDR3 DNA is TGTGCCAGCAGCCAAGATTCGGGGCTAGCGGCGCAGTATTTT. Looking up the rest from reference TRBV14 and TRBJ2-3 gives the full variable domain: EAGVTQFPSHSVIEKGQTVTLRCDPISGHDNLYWYRRVMGKEIKFLLHFVKESKQDESGMPNNRFLAERTGGTYSTLKVQPAELEDSGVYFCASSQDSGLAAQYFGPGTRLTVL.

This CDR3 is CASSVVIVPYNEQFF. The CDR3 region has the DNA TGTGCCAGCAGCGTAGTAATAGTACCCTACAATGAGCAGTTCTTC. The rearrangement joins TRBV9 to TRBJ2-1; D gene unclear. V shed 0 bases and J shed 2 bases, with 9 bases lying between them. This CDR3 is 15 amino acids long. CDR1 and CDR2 (germline): SGDLS, YYNGEE.

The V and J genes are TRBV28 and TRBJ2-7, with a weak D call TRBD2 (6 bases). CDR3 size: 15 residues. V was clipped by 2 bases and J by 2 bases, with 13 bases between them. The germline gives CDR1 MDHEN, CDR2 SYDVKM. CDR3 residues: CASSLAGTRTYEQYF. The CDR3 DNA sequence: TGTGCCAGCAGTTTAGCCGGGACTCGGACCTACGAGCAGTACTTC.

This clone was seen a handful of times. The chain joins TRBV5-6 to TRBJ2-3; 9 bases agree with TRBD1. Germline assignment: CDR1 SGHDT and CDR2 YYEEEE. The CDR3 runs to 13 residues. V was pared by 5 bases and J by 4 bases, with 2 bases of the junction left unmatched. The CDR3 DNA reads TGTGCCAGCAGAAGGGACAGGGCAGATACGCAGTATTTT. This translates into CASRRDRADTQYF.

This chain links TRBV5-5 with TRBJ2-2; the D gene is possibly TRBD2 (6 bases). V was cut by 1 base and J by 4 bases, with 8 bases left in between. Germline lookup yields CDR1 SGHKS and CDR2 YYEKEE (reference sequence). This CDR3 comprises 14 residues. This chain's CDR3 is CASSLLRGTGELFF. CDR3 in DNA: TGTGCCAGCAGCTTGTTGCGGGGCACCGGGGAGCTGTTTTTT.

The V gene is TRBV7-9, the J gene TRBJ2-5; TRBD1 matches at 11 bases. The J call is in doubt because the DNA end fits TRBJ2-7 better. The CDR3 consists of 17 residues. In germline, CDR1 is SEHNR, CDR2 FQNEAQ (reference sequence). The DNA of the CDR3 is TGTGCCAGCAGCTTAGGCTCCATCCGGGACAGGGGGTACGAGCAGTACTTC. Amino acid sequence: CASSLGSIRDRGYEQYF.

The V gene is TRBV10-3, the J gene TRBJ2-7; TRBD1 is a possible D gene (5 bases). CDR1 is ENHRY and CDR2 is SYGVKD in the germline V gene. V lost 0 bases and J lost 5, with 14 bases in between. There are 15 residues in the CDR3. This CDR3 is CAISESYRKINEQYF. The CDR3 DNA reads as TGTGCCATCAGTGAGTCGTACAGGAAAATCAACGAGCAGTACTTC.

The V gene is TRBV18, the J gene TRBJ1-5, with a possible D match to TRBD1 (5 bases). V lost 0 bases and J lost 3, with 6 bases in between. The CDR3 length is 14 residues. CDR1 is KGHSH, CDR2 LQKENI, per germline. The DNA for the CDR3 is TGTGCCAGCTCACCACCGACAGTCAATCAGCCCCAGCATTTT. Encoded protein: CASSPPTVNQPQHF.

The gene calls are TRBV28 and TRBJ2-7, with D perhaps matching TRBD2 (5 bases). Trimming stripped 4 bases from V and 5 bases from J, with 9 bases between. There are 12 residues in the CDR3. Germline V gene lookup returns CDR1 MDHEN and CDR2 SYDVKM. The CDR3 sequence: CASSSGIHEQYF. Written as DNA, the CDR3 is TGTGCCAGCAGTTCGGGAATTCACGAGCAGTACTTC.

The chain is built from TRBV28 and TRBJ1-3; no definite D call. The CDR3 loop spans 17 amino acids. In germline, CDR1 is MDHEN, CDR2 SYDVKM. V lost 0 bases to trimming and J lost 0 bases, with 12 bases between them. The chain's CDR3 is CASSLWSRVSSGNTIYF. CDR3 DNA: TGTGCCAGCAGTTTATGGAGCCGAGTTAGCTCTGGAAACACCATATATTTT.

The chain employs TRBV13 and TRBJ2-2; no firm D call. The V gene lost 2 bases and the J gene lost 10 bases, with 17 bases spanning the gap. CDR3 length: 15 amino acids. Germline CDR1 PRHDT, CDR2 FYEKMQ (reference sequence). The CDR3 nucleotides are TGTGCCAGCAGCTTATCTAGAACTGGCCCCGAGGAGCTGTTTTTT. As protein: CASSLSRTGPEELFF.

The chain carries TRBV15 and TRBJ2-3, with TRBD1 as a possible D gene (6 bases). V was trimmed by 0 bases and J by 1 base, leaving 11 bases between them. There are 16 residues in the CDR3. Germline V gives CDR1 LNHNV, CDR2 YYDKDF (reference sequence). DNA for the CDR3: TGTGCCACCAGCAGAGACACAGGGTATGGCACAGATACGCAGTATTTT. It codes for CATSRDTGYGTDTQYF.

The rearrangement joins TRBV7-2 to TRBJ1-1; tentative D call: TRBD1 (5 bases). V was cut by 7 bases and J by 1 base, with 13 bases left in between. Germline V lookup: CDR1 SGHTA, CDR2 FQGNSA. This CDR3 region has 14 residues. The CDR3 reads CASTPGHKNTEAFF. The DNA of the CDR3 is TGTGCCAGCACCCCAGGGCACAAGAACACTGAAGCTTTCTTT.

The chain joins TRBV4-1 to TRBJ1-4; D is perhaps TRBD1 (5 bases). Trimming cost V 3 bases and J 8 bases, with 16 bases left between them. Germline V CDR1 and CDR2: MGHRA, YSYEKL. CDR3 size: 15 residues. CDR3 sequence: CASSQGTGAGEKLFF. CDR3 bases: TGCGCCAGCAGCCAGGGGACTGGGGCGGGCGAAAAACTGTTTTTT.

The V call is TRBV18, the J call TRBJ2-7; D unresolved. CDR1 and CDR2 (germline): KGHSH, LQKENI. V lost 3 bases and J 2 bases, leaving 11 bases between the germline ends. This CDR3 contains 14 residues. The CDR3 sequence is CASSPGTDPYEQYF. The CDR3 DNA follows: TGTGCCAGCTCACCGGGAACGGATCCCTACGAGCAGTACTTC.

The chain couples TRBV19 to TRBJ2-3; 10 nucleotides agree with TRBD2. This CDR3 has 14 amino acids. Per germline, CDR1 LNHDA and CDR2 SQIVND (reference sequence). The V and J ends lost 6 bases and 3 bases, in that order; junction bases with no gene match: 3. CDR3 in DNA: TGTGCCAGTAGCACTAGCGGGAATACAGATACGCAGTATTTT. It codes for CASSTSGNTDTQYF.

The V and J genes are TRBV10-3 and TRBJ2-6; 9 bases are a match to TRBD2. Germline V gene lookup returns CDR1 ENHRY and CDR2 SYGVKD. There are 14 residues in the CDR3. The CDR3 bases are TGTGCGACCGCGGGGGGGCCTGGGGCCAACGTCCTGACTTTC. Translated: CATAGGPGANVLTF.

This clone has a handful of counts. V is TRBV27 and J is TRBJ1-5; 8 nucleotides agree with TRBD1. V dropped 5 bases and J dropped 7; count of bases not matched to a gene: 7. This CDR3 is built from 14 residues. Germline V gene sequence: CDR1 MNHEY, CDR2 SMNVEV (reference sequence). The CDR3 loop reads CASSRTGLRQPQHF. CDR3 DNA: TGTGCCAGCAGTCGGACAGGGCTCAGGCAGCCCCAGCATTTT.

In nucleotides, the CDR3 is TGTGCCAGCAGCCCTGGACAGGGCAGAGGGAAAAACTATGGCTACACCTTC. It encodes CASSPGQGRGKNYGYTF. The chain couples TRBV7-8 to TRBJ1-2; 8 nucleotides line up with TRBD1. Per germline, CDR1 SGHVS and CDR2 FQNEAQ. The CDR3 totals 17 residues. J was trimmed by 2 bases and V by 5 bases; bases with no gene match: 13.

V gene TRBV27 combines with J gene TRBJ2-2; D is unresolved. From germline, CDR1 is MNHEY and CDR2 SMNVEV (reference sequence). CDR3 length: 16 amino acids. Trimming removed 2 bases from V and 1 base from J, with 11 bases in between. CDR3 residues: CASSLRVGGNTGELFF. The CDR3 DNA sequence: TGTGCCAGCAGTTTACGGGTGGGCGGGAACACCGGGGAGCTGTTTTTT.